These 10 T cell receptor beta chains were sequenced from one sample in a study of OX40 agonist ivuxolimab in advanced cancers. Profiled with immunoSEQ multiplex PCR; TCRdb holds only in-frame clones, not every one. The data show tens of thousands of clones, with about 76% seen just once and 15% to 25% held by the top ten. The source was CD4+ or CD8+ T cells sorted from blood, collected in a trial of the OX40 agonist ivuxolimab. The receptors derive from an adult with an advanced solid tumor such as melanoma, head and neck, liver or kidney cancer.

The rearrangement uses TRBV14 and TRBJ1-2, with D maybe TRBD1 (6 bases). The CDR3 consists of 15 residues. Deletions cut 3 bases from V and 3 bases from J, with 14 bases between. Germline-derived CDR1 and CDR2 are SGHDN and FVKESK. CDR3 region: CASSHTQGSDYGYTF. The CDR3 nucleotides read TGTGCCAGCAGCCATACTCAGGGGTCCGACTATGGCTACACCTTC.

The V call is TRBV5-8, the J call TRBJ2-3; possible D gene TRBD1, 6 bases. CDR1 SGHTS and CDR2 YDEGEE come from the germline V gene. Deletions cut 3 bases from V and 4 bases from J, with 9 bases between. The CDR3 consists of 13 residues. The CDR3 loop reads CASSSQGPDTQYF. The CDR3 DNA reads as TGTGCCAGCAGCTCCCAGGGGCCAGATACGCAGTATTTT.

This chain connects TRBV14 to TRBJ2-7; TRBD1 matches at 11 bases. CDR1 and CDR2 (germline): SGHDN, FVKESK. This CDR3 spans 14 amino acids. The J segment lost 3 bases and the V segment lost 4 bases, leaving 2 bases of the junction unmatched. Here the CDR3 DNA reads TGTGCCAGCAGCCCCGGGACAGGGGGCTACGAGCAGTACTTC. Its translation is CASSPGTGGYEQYF. Full variable domain (rest looked up from reference TRBV14 and TRBJ2-7): EAGVTQFPSHSVIEKGQTVTLRCDPISGHDNLYWYRRVMGKEIKFLLHFVKESKQDESGMPNNRFLAERTGGTYSTLKVQPAELEDSGVYFCASSPGTGGYEQYFGPGTRLTVT.

The chain has TRBV5-1 and TRBJ2-1; 7 bases are shared with TRBD2. The V segment lost 7 bases and the J segment 9 bases; nucleotides outside the gene matches: 4. The CDR3 runs 11 residues. Germline V gene sequence: CDR1 SGHRS, CDR2 YFSETQ. DNA of the CDR3: TGCGCCAGCCGGGGGGAGACTGAGCAGTTCTTC. Amino acid sequence: CASRGETEQFF.

The CDR3 protein is CASSKARTGVRETQYF. The CDR3 bases are TGTGCCAGCAGCAAAGCCCGAACAGGGGTGAGAGAGACCCAGTACTTC. The chain is built from TRBV21-1 and TRBJ2-5; TRBD1, the D gene given by the table, was not confirmed from the DNA. TRBV21-1 counts as a pseudogene. The CDR3 spans 16 residues.

The chain employs TRBV5-4 and TRBJ1-1; D gene uncertain. Trimming removed 4 bases from V and 1 base from J, with 14 bases in between. The CDR3 sequence is 15 residues long. CDR1 is SGHNT and CDR2 is YYREEE in the germline V gene (reference sequence). Here the CDR3 reads CASSQDLIRNTEAFF. The DNA of the CDR3 is TGTGCCAGCAGCCAGGATTTGATTAGGAACACTGAAGCTTTCTTT. Variable domain in full (rest from reference TRBV5-4 and TRBJ1-1): ETGVTQSPTHLIKTRGQQVTLRCSSQSGHNTVSWYQQALGQGPQFIFQYYREEENGRGNFPPRFSGLQFPNYSSELNVNALELDDSALYLCASSQDLIRNTEAFFGQGTRLTVV.

The chain links TRBV4-2 to TRBJ1-3, with TRBD1 matching over 7 bases. This CDR3 has 15 residues. The germline CDR1 and CDR2 sequences are LGHNA and YNFKEQ. Unmatched junction bases numbered 6, after V lost 5 bases and J lost 2 bases. This CDR3 reads CASSAATGTGNTIYF. CDR3 DNA: TGTGCCAGCAGCGCCGCGACAGGGACTGGAAACACCATATATTTT.

The rearrangement links TRBV9 to TRBJ1-2; 8 positions match TRBD1. The ends lost 1 base at V and 4 bases at J; junction bases unmatched: 6. The germline V gene encodes CDR1 SGDLS and CDR2 YYNGEE. CDR3 size: 15 residues. In nucleotides, the CDR3 is TGTGCCAGCAGCGTAAGGCCAGGGGGCTCCTATGGCTACACCTTC. This translates into CASSVRPGGSYGYTF. Full variable domain (rest looked up from reference TRBV9 and TRBJ1-2): DSGVTQTPKHLITATGQRVTLRCSPRSGDLSVYWYQQSLDQGLQFLIQYYNGEERAKGNILERFSAQQFPDLHSELNLSSLELGDSALYFCASSVRPGGSYGYTFGSGTRLTVV.

This chain connects TRBV11-1 to TRBJ1-6, with 10 bases lining up with TRBD1. With V trimmed by 5 bases and J by 8 bases, 3 bases remained unmatched. Germline lookup yields CDR1 SGHAT and CDR2 FQDESV (reference sequence). The CDR3 has 14 residues. The DNA of the CDR3 is TGTGCCAGCAGCGTGGGACAGGGGTATTCACCCCTCCACTTT. It encodes CASSVGQGYSPLHF.

This chain uses TRBV28 with TRBJ2-3; 11 nucleotides align to TRBD2. In germline, CDR1 is MDHEN, CDR2 SYDVKM. The CDR3 has 16 amino acids. The V and J ends lost 2 bases and 3 bases, in that order; junction bases with no gene match: 4. The CDR3 sequence: CASSLPSSGGTDTQYF. For the CDR3, the DNA is TGTGCCAGCAGTTTACCTTCTAGCGGGGGGACAGATACGCAGTATTTT.